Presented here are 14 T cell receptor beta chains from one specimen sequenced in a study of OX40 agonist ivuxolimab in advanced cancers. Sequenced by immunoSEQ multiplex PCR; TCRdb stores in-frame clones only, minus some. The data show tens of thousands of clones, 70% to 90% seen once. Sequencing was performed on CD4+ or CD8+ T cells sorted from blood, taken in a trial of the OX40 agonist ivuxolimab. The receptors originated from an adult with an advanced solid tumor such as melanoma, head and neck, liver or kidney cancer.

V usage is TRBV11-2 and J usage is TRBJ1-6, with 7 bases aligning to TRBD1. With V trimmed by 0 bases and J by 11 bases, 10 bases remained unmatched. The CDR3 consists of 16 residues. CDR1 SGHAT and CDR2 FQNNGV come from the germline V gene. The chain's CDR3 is CASSLDPGGTPPPLHF. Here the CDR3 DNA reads TGTGCCAGCAGCTTAGATCCAGGGGGGACGCCGCCACCCCTCCACTTT.

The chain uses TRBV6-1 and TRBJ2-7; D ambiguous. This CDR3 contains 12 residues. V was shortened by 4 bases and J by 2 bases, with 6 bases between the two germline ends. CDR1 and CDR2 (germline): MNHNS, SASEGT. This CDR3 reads CASSAVPYEQYF. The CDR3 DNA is TGTGCCAGCAGTGCAGTTCCCTACGAGCAGTACTTC.

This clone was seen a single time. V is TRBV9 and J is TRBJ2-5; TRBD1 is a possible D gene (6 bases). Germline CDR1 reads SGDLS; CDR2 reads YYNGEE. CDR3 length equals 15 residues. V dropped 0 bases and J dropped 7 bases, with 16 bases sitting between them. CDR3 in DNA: TGTGCCAGCAGCGTAGAGGGGGAACGGAGGTGGACCCAGTACTTC. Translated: CASSVEGERRWTQYF.

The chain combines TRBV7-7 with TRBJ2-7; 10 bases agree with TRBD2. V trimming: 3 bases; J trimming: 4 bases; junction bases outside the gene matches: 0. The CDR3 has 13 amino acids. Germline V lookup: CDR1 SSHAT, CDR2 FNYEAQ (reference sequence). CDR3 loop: CASSLTSGYEQYF. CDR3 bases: TGTGCCAGCAGCTTGACTAGCGGGTACGAGCAGTACTTC.

The CDR3 DNA reads as TGTGCCAGCAGTTACTTGGTAGGGGGACGGTCACCCCTCCACTTT. It is translated as CASSYLVGGRSPLHF. The chain joins TRBV6-5 to TRBJ1-6; D might be TRBD1 (6 bases). The CDR3 is 15 residues long. CDR1 and CDR2 from the germline V gene are MNHEY and SVGAGI. Trimming shortened V by 1 base and J by 10 bases, and 14 bases separated the two germline ends.

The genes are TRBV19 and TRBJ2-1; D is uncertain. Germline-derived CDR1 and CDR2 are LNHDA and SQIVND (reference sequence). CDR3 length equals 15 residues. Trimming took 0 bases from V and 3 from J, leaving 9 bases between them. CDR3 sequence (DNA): TGTGCCAGTAGTATAGAGGTGGGGATCTACAATGAGCAGTTCTTC. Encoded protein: CASSIEVGIYNEQFF.

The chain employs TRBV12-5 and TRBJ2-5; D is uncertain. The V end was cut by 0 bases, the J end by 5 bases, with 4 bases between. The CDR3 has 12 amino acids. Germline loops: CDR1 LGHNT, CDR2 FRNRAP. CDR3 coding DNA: TGTGCTAGTGGTTTGGTACAGGAGACCCAGTACTTC. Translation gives CASGLVQETQYF.

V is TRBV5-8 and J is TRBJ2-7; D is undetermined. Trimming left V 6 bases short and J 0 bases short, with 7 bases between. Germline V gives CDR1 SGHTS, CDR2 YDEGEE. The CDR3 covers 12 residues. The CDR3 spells CASTGSSYEQYF. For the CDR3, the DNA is TGTGCCAGCACAGGAAGCTCCTACGAGCAGTACTTC.

The chain's CDR3 is CASSQTSGAYEQYF. CDR3 coding DNA: TGTGCCAGTAGCCAGACTAGCGGGGCCTACGAGCAGTACTTC. The V and J genes are TRBV19 and TRBJ2-7; 11 positions agree with TRBD2. The CDR3 runs 14 residues. Germline V gene data show CDR1 as LNHDA and CDR2 as SQIVND (reference sequence). V was clipped by 6 bases and J by 2 bases; unmatched bases: 3.

This CDR3 is CASGGQMNTEAFF. The CDR3 DNA is TGTGCCAGCGGGGGACAGATGAACACTGAAGCTTTCTTT. The genes are TRBV25-1 and TRBJ1-1; 7 bases line up with TRBD1. V lost 8 bases and J lost 0; bases outside the gene matches: 3. The CDR3 is 13 residues long. From germline, CDR1 is MGHDK and CDR2 SYGVNS.

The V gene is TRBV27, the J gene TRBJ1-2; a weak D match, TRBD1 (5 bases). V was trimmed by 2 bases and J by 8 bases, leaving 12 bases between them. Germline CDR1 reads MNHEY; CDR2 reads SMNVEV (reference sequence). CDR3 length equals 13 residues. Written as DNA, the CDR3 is TGTGCCAGCAGTTTAGCGGGGGTAGGAGGCTACACCTTC. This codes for CASSLAGVGGYTF.

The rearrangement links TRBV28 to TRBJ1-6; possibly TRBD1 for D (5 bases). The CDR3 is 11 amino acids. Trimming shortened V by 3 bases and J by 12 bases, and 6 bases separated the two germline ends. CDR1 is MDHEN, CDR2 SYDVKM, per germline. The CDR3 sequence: CASSFGQPLHF. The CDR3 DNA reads TGTGCCAGCAGTTTCGGACAACCCCTCCACTTT.

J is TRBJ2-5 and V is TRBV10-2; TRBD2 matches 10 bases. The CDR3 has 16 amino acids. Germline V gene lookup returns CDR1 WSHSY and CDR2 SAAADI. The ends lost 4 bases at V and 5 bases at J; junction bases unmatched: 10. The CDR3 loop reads CASSAPRTSGSETQYF. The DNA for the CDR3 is TGCGCCAGCAGTGCCCCTCGGACTAGCGGCTCCGAGACCCAGTACTTC.

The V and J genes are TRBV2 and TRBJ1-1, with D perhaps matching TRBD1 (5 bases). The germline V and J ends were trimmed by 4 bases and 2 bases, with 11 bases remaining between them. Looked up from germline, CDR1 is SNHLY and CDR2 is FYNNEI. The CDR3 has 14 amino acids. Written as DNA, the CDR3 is TGTGCCAGCAGTGTTTACAGGACTAACACTGAAGCTTTCTTT. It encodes CASSVYRTNTEAFF.